Included here is one T cell receptor beta chain sequence, with context. The antigen this receptor binds is unknown. One base away there is no much larger clone; base qualities are not given. The collaborating institutions used their own protocols to collect whole blood in K2EDTA tubes. For TCRbeta analysis, collaborators shipped samples as frozen whole blood, isolated PBMCs, or DNA extracted from either of those sample types. This entry belongs to a study of blood T cell repertoires in COVID-19 (TCRdb year 2020). With regard to the full study: Collaborator samples came from the United States, Italy and Spain and covered acute and convalescent phases of COVID-19. Where available, HLA class I and class II types were obtained from metadata supplied by the sample provider rather than from assay-based typing. The samples were drawn from two sources: the first 160 participants of the ongoing ImmuneRACE study, and 1,254 subjects contributed by 6 global collaborators. Nearly every sample came with metadata listing a de-identified subject ID, COVID-19 status, age in years and sex. The dataset comprised deeply sampled blood TCRbeta repertoires from subjects exposed to, actively infected with, or recovered from COVID-19. The repertoires were released in a freely available public database meant as a resource for research on the immune response to SARS-CoV-2. The prospective study material was composed of cDNA or gDNA derived from T cells, B-cell-depleted T cells, or PBMCs. What the authors observed across the whole study: The amount of clinical and demographic metadata varied by source and participant and was provided uncurated.

TCRbeta CDR3 regions were amplified from genomic DNA by means of the immunoSEQ Assay, a bias-controlled multiplex PCR. In the source study's methods: The number of nucleated cells in each sample was estimated by amplification of reference gene primers within the assay. To quantify the absolute abundance of each unique TCRbeta CDR3 rearrangement, sequence reads were collapsed and filtered. For each sample, productive Simpson clonality was calculated as the square root of Simpson's diversity index across productive rearrangements. Drawn from immuneACCESS, this table holds only the in-frame rearrangements with V and J called that TCRdb kept. Clones are partly lost; checked studies trace under half to an unresolved V gene and leave the rest unexplained. The DNA was the basis for D and trimming; V, J and clone size are from that table. In all, the sample holds more than 100,000 clones, and roughly 83% of those were seen once. The top ten constitute 1.1% to 1.5% of the sample.

The TCR originated in a man aged 55 to 70 with acute or convalescent COVID-19. The sequenced sample was peripheral blood.

The CDR3 is CASSLGQGPYEQYF. The nucleotide sequence reads as follows: TGCGCCAGCAGCTTGGGCCAGGGCCCCTACGAGCAGTACTTC. The chain is assembled from TRBV5-1 and TRBJ2-7; the best D guess is TRBD1, with 5 bases matching. CDR1 SGHRS and CDR2 YFSETQ are derived from the germline V gene. The CDR3 spans 14 residues, from the cysteine through the phenylalanine. Only the CDR3 part of the read is kept: 42 bases, read in frame from the first base. Trimming takes 0 bases from V and 2 bases from J, and the germline ends sit 9 bases apart.